These T cell receptor beta chains were read from a single sample in a study of cytomegalovirus exposure and HLA in healthy donors. The method was immunoSEQ multiplex PCR; TCRdb's version includes in-frame clones alone and lacks a portion of them. The repertoire has 100,000 to 150,000 clones, about 80% of them found once; the top ten carry approximately 1%. Specimen: PBMCs. Every receptor here comes from a human donor in good health. CDR3s include the opening cysteine and the closing phenylalanine or tryptophan. The D gene is left open where the match is weak. The size entry is marked missing in some rows and otherwise reads once, few, many or a size class.

d_gene	v_gene	abundance	j_gene	CDR3aa	CDR3nt
TRBD1	TRBV7-3	-	TRBJ2-5	CASRKLGQGAVQETQYF	TGTGCCAGCAGAAAACTTGGACAGGGGGCAGTCCAAGAGACCCAGTACTTC
-	TRBV6-5	-	TRBJ1-6	CASTLGGYNSPLHF	TGTGCCAGCACCCTTGGCGGCTATAATTCACCCCTCCACTTT
-	TRBV6-1	-	TRBJ2-7	CASSLTSRYEQYF	TGTGCCAGCAGTCTTACTAGTAGGTACGAGCAGTACTTC
TRBD1	TRBV15	-	TRBJ1-2	CATSWDREGSSVYGYTF	TGTGCCACCAGCTGGGACAGGGAAGGCTCAAGTGTCTATGGCTACACCTTC
TRBD1	TRBV29-1	-	TRBJ1-1	CSVTGTGVMNTEAFF	TGCAGCGTTACCGGGACAGGGGTCATGAACACTGAAGCTTTCTTT
-	TRBV5-1	-	TRBJ1-1	CASSFLPSGLDTEAFF	TGCGCCAGCAGCTTCCTTCCATCAGGGCTCGACACTGAAGCTTTCTTT
-	TRBV19	-	TRBJ2-1	CASSLKPRDTRNEQFF	TGTGCCAGTAGTCTGAAACCCCGGGACACCCGTAATGAGCAGTTCTTC
-	TRBV7-7	-	TRBJ2-5	CASSQTSSGETQYF	TGTGCTAGCAGCCAAACTAGTTCCGGAGAGACCCAGTACTTC
TRBD1	TRBV6-1	few	TRBJ1-3	CASSELDRGRNTIYF	TGTGCCAGCAGTGAACTTGACAGGGGCCGAAACACCATATATTTT
TRBD1	TRBV7-9	-	TRBJ2-3	CASSPGQLQVTDTQYF	TGTGCCAGCAGCCCGGGACAGCTTCAGGTCACAGATACGCAGTATTTT
-	TRBV5-1	-	TRBJ2-5	CASNRRSQGLETQYF	TGCGCCAGCAATAGAAGATCGCAGGGTCTGGAGACCCAGTACTTC
TRBD1	TRBV5-1	-	TRBJ2-1	CASSLNRGTNEQFF	TGCGCCAGCAGCTTGAACAGGGGAACGAATGAGCAGTTCTTC
-	TRBV6-5	-	TRBJ2-1	CASSYSNTNEQFF	TGTGCCAGCAGTTACTCGAACACCAATGAGCAGTTCTTC
-	TRBV7-8	-	TRBJ2-1	CASSSRDFSYNEQFF	TGTGCCAGCAGCTCCCGGGACTTTTCCTACAATGAGCAGTTCTTC
TRBD1	TRBV28	-	TRBJ1-5	CASSRTGGVSQPQHF	TGTGCCAGCAGCCGGACAGGGGGTGTTAGTCAGCCCCAGCATTTT
-	TRBV6-1	-	TRBJ1-6	CASIPGSSYNSPLHF	TGTGCCAGCATCCCGGGAAGCTCCTATAATTCACCCCTCCACTTT
-	TRBV13	once	TRBJ1-2	CASSLVAGSPNYGYTF	TGTGCCAGCAGCTTAGTCGCCGGGAGCCCTAACTATGGCTACACCTTC
TRBD2	TRBV11-3	-	TRBJ2-1	CASSHRTSGGHNEQFF	TGTGCCAGCAGCCACCGGACTAGCGGGGGACACAATGAGCAGTTCTTC
-	TRBV6-5	-	TRBJ1-2	CASSSNERTESLF	TGTGCCAGCAGTTCCAACGAGCGGACAGAGTCCCTCTTC
-	TRBV4-1	-	TRBJ1-5	CASSQFREPLGQPQHF	TGCGCCAGCAGCCAATTTCGGGAACCTCTCGGTCAGCCCCAGCATTTT
-	TRBV7-9	-	TRBJ1-1	CAILARGSTEAFF	TGTGCCATTCTAGCTCGGGGTAGCACTGAAGCTTTCTTT
-	TRBV5-1	-	TRBJ2-3	CASSLGRLTDTQYF	TGCGCCAGCAGCTTAGGCAGACTTACAGATACGCAGTATTTT
TRBD2	TRBV4-1	-	TRBJ2-3	CASSQDGGTDTQYF	TGCGCCAGCAGCCAAGACGGGGGGACAGATACGCAGTATTTT
-	TRBV5-8	-	TRBJ2-1	CASIRRRSYNEQFF	TGTGCCAGCATCAGGCGACGCTCCTACAATGAGCAGTTCTTC
-	TRBV5-1	-	TRBJ1-2	CASSLGQVSPLGGYTF	TGCGCCAGCAGCTTGGGACAGGTATCCCCCCTGGGTGGCTACACCTTC
-	TRBV7-9	-	TRBJ1-1	CASSPTDSQNTEAFF	TGTGCCAGCAGCCCGACCGACAGTCAGAACACTGAAGCTTTCTTT
-	TRBV7-6	-	TRBJ2-7	CASSSVSGDEQYF	TGTGCCAGCAGCTCTGTTTCCGGGGACGAGCAGTACTTC
-	TRBV2	few	TRBJ1-5	CASEGEVGQPQHF	TGTGCCAGCGAAGGGGAGGTAGGTCAGCCCCAGCATTTT
TRBD2	TRBV18	few	TRBJ2-1	CASSLSGGHYNEQFF	TGTGCCAGCTCCCTTAGCGGGGGGCACTACAATGAGCAGTTCTTC
TRBD1	TRBV29-1	-	TRBJ2-4	CSVVGQQLAKNIQYF	TGCAGCGTTGTGGGACAGCAACTAGCCAAAAACATTCAGTACTTC
TRBD1	TRBV9	once	TRBJ2-2	CASSVSGRLTGVGELFF	TGTGCCAGCAGCGTATCCGGAAGGCTAACAGGGGTCGGGGAGCTGTTTTTT
-	TRBV5-1	-	TRBJ2-1	CASSLGIVGQTATYNEQFF	TGCGCCAGCAGCTTGGGTATCGTTGGCCAAACAGCAACCTACAATGAGCAGTTCTTC
-	TRBV2	-	TRBJ2-1	CASRDTRSSYNEQFF	TGTGCCAGCAGGGACACTCGGAGCTCCTACAATGAGCAGTTCTTC
TRBD2	TRBV18	-	TRBJ2-1	CASSPGGGYNEQFF	TGTGCCAGCTCACCGGGCGGGGGCTACAATGAGCAGTTCTTC
TRBD1	TRBV15	-	TRBJ1-1	CATNSGQGGTEAFF	TGTGCCACCAATTCGGGACAGGGTGGGACTGAAGCTTTCTTT
-	TRBV5-1	once	TRBJ2-3	CASSSPRSDTQYF	TGCGCCAGCAGCTCTCCCAGGTCAGATACGCAGTATTTT
TRBD2	TRBV4-2	-	TRBJ2-1	CASSQEEVAGGREQFF	TGTGCCAGCAGCCAAGAGGAGGTAGCGGGGGGACGGGAGCAGTTCTTC
-	TRBV9	-	TRBJ2-7	CASSVTPSRTDEQYF	TGTGCCAGCAGCGTAACCCCGTCCCGGACTGACGAGCAGTACTTC
TRBD1	TRBV4-1	-	TRBJ1-5	CASSPLSTGRNQPQHF	TGCGCCAGCAGCCCGTTATCGACAGGGAGGAATCAGCCCCAGCATTTT
-	TRBV7-2	-	TRBJ1-1	CASSRNMNTEAFF	TGTGCCAGCAGCCGTAATATGAACACTGAAGCTTTCTTT
-	TRBV10-3	-	TRBJ1-1	CAISESGVGGGLNTEAFF	TGTGCCATCAGTGAGTCCGGGGTAGGGGGGGGCCTGAACACTGAAGCTTTCTTT
TRBD1	TRBV6-1	-	TRBJ2-7	CASRQGPNSYEQYF	TGTGCCAGCCGACAGGGACCAAACTCCTACGAGCAGTACTTC
-	TRBV16	-	TRBJ2-3	CASTRRVPDTQYF	TGTGCCAGCACTAGACGTGTCCCAGATACGCAGTATTTT
-	TRBV5-4	few	TRBJ1-1	CASSQDTEAFF	TGTGCCAGCAGCCAGGACACTGAAGCTTTCTTT
-	TRBV21-1	-	TRBJ2-2	CASSQGLGGELFF	TGTGCCAGCAGCCAGGGACTCGGCGGGGAGCTGTTTTTT
TRBD1	TRBV9	-	TRBJ1-2	CASSVLGTDYGYTF	TGTGCCAGCAGCGTTCTCGGGACAGATTATGGCTACACCTTC
TRBD1	TRBV6-1	-	TRBJ1-6	CASSEAPFTDRARNSPLHF	TGTGCCAGCAGTGAAGCGCCTTTTACCGACAGGGCTCGTAATTCACCCCTCCACTTT
TRBD1	TRBV7-9	-	TRBJ1-1	CASSLSTGGSEAFF	TGTGCCAGCAGCCTATCGACAGGGGGCTCTGAAGCTTTCTTT
TRBD1	TRBV10-3	-	TRBJ1-5	CAISESGQRQPQHF	TGTGCCATCAGTGAGTCGGGACAGAGACAGCCCCAGCATTTT
TRBD2	TRBV2	-	TRBJ2-1	CASRTRGGRDNEQFF	TGTGCCAGCAGGACACGGGGGGGCCGCGACAATGAGCAGTTCTTC
TRBD1	TRBV10-2	-	TRBJ1-5	CASMGTGSFQPQHF	TGCGCCAGCATGGGGACAGGGTCTTTTCAGCCCCAGCATTTT
TRBD1	TRBV6-1	few	TRBJ1-3	CASRDRERHTIYF	TGTGCCAGCAGGGACAGGGAAAGGCACACCATATATTTT
-	TRBV28	-	TRBJ2-1	CASRLLTGSYNEQFF	TGTGCCAGCAGACTCTTAACGGGGAGCTACAATGAGCAGTTCTTC
-	TRBV5-6	-	TRBJ2-4	CASSGGWARGQNIQYF	TGTGCCAGCAGCGGGGGGTGGGCTAGAGGACAAAACATTCAGTACTTC
TRBD2	TRBV4-1	once	TRBJ2-2	CASSQPHGGAGGELFF	TGCGCCAGCAGCCAACCACACGGGGGGGCCGGCGGGGAGCTGTTTTTT
TRBD1	TRBV7-9	-	TRBJ2-7	CSSSLATDRGYEQYF	TGTTCCAGCAGCTTAGCGACGGACAGGGGGTACGAGCAGTACTTC
TRBD2	TRBV10-2	-	TRBJ2-7	CASSGSSGEREYEQYF	TGCGCCAGCAGTGGATCTAGCGGGGAAAGGGAGTACGAGCAGTACTTC
-	TRBV29-1	once	TRBJ2-3	CSVVDKLGPTDTQYF	TGCAGCGTTGTAGACAAGTTGGGGCCCACAGATACGCAGTATTTT
-	TRBV5-8	-	TRBJ2-7	CASSPRVTYEQYF	TGTGCCAGCAGCCCCAGGGTAACCTACGAGCAGTACTTC
TRBD1	TRBV9	-	TRBJ1-5	CASSLTGDQPQHF	TGTGCCAGCAGTTTGACAGGGGACCAGCCCCAGCATTTT